The next 14 T cell receptor beta chains were all read from a single sample in a study of cytomegalovirus exposure and HLA in healthy donors. It was with 60 Vbeta and 13 Jbeta primers that the PCR ran. TCRdb keeps only in-frame clones here, not all; method: immunoSEQ multiplex PCR. The sample shows about 150,000 clones, 79% of them seen only once. The specimen was PBMCs. Source of these receptors: a man aged 45-60 years in good health and CMV-seropositive.

The chain has TRBV5-5 and TRBJ1-5; 9 nucleotides match TRBD1. Germline V gives CDR1 SGHKS, CDR2 YYEKEE (reference sequence). The CDR3 sequence is 15 residues long. J gave up 5 bases and V 2 bases, and 5 bases lay outside the gene matches. CDR3 in amino acids: CASSFRDRDYQPQHF. The DNA of the CDR3 is TGTGCCAGCAGCTTCCGGGACAGGGATTATCAGCCCCAGCATTTT.

The sample holds a few counts of this clone. The chain links TRBV10-1 to TRBJ1-1; D is undetermined. The CDR3 sequence is 13 residues long. The V end was cut by 0 bases, the J end by 6 bases, with 8 bases between. Germline CDR1 WNHNN, CDR2 SYGVQD (reference sequence). The CDR3 nucleotides are TGCGCCAGCAGTGAGTCGCGGTTCTCTGAAGCTTTCTTT. Translating gives CASSESRFSEAFF.

This clone has just a few counts. The gene calls are TRBV19 and TRBJ1-1; a weak D match, TRBD1 (5 bases). V lost 6 bases to trimming and J lost 4 bases, with 12 bases between them. Germline loops: CDR1 LNHDA, CDR2 SQIVND (reference sequence). The CDR3 has 13 residues. The CDR3 is CASSLQGSTEAFF. The CDR3, as DNA: TGTGCCAGTAGCCTTCAGGGAAGCACTGAAGCTTTCTTT.

In its sample, this clone was seen a few times. The genes are TRBV10-1 and TRBJ2-4; D is unclear. CDR3 length: 15 amino acids. Germline V CDR1 and CDR2: WNHNN, SYGVQD (reference sequence). Trimming left V 0 bases short and J 3 bases short, with 9 bases between. Here the CDR3 DNA reads TGCGCCAGCAGTGAGTCGGTGGGCATCAAAAACATTCAGTACTTC. Its translation is CASSESVGIKNIQYF.

In its sample, this clone was seen a few times. This rearrangement joins TRBV19 to TRBJ2-2, with 8 bases lining up with TRBD2. The germline CDR1 and CDR2 sequences are LNHDA and SQIVND (reference sequence). The CDR3 consists of 16 residues. V was clipped by 9 bases and J by 3 bases; unmatched bases: 12. The CDR3 nucleotides are TGTGCCAGCACCGGGGTAGCGGGATCTGACACCGGGGAGCTGTTTTTT. This gives the protein CASTGVAGSDTGELFF. The entire variable domain, with the rest obtained from reference TRBV19 and TRBJ2-2, is as follows: DGGITQSPKYLFRKEGQNVTLSCEQNLNHDAMYWYRQDPGQGLRLIYYSQIVNDFQKGDIAEGYSVSREKKESFPLTVTSAQKNPTAFYLCASTGVAGSDTGELFFGEGSRLTVL.

This clone has just a few counts. V and J are TRBV14 and TRBJ2-5; D gene unclear. The CDR3 has 11 amino acids. The germline CDR1 and CDR2 sequences are SGHDN and FVKESK. The germline V and J ends were trimmed by 4 bases and 3 bases, with 3 bases remaining between them. The CDR3 DNA follows: TGTGCCAGCAGCCTCGAAGAGACCCAGTACTTC. This encodes CASSLEETQYF. Using reference TRBV14 and TRBJ2-5 for the parts outside the CDR3, the full variable domain is EAGVTQFPSHSVIEKGQTVTLRCDPISGHDNLYWYRRVMGKEIKFLLHFVKESKQDESGMPNNRFLAERTGGTYSTLKVQPAELEDSGVYFCASSLEETQYFGPGTRLLVL.

The chain couples TRBV7-8 to TRBJ2-2; D not certain. CDR1 is SGHVS and CDR2 is FQNEAQ in the germline V gene. The V end lost 5 bases, the J end lost 3 bases, and 16 bases lay between the germline ends. There are 16 residues in the CDR3. The CDR3 bases are TGTGCCAGCAGCCTAGGACCCTCGGGTGACACCGGGGAGCTGTTTTTT. Its translation: CASSLGPSGDTGELFF.

The chain couples TRBV7-9 to TRBJ2-5, with 8 bases identical to TRBD1. V lost 5 bases, J lost 5 bases, and 4 bases stayed unmatched. The CDR3 is made up of 13 amino acids. Germline CDR1 SEHNR, CDR2 FQNEAQ (reference sequence). The CDR3 reads CASSTTGGETQYF. The CDR3 DNA follows: TGTGCCAGCAGCACTACAGGGGGGGAGACCCAGTACTTC.

The table lists this clone with a count of one. The V gene is TRBV5-5, the J gene TRBJ2-7; possibly TRBD2 for D (5 bases). CDR1 and CDR2 from the germline V gene are SGHKS and YYEKEE (reference sequence). With 4 bases removed from V and 0 bases from J, the gap between germline ends came to 11 bases. CDR3 length equals 14 residues. The CDR3 is CASSPRTLSYEQYF. The CDR3 DNA reads TGTGCCAGCAGCCCCCGGACTCTCTCCTACGAGCAGTACTTC.

The J gene is TRBJ2-7, the V gene TRBV14, with D maybe TRBD1 (6 bases). The ends were cut back, 1 base at V and 4 bases at J, with 17 bases in the middle. The CDR3 contains 16 residues. Germline CDR1 SGHDN, CDR2 FVKESK. The CDR3 loop is CASSQGGGRTWYEQYF. The CDR3 DNA reads as TGTGCCAGCAGCCAAGGAGGGGGACGGACCTGGTACGAGCAGTACTTC. The whole variable domain, filled in from reference TRBV14 and TRBJ2-7, reads EAGVTQFPSHSVIEKGQTVTLRCDPISGHDNLYWYRRVMGKEIKFLLHFVKESKQDESGMPNNRFLAERTGGTYSTLKVQPAELEDSGVYFCASSQGGGRTWYEQYFGPGTRLTVT.

The chain recombines TRBV28 with TRBJ1-4, with D possibly TRBD1 on 6 matching bases. This CDR3 comprises 12 residues. With 5 bases removed from V and 8 bases from J, the gap between germline ends came to 9 bases. Germline values: CDR1 MDHEN, CDR2 SYDVKM. In nucleotides, the CDR3 is TGTGCCAGCAGTGAAGGGGGAGAAAAACTGTTTTTT. Its protein product is CASSEGGEKLFF.

Only a few counts were recorded for this clone. V gene TRBV11-2 combines with J gene TRBJ2-3, with D possibly matching TRBD2 (5 bases). V lost 5 bases and J lost 1, with 16 bases in between. From germline, CDR1 is SGHAT and CDR2 FQNNGV. The length of the CDR3 is 16 residues. The CDR3 loop reads CASSPLAGGGTDTQYF. The CDR3 coding sequence is TGTGCCAGCAGCCCGCTGGCGGGCGGCGGCACAGATACGCAGTATTTT.

A word on this clone: Within the sample, other DNA sequences also encode this same CDR3. The chain joins TRBV6-5 to TRBJ1-5; 7 positions agree with TRBD1. This CDR3 has 15 residues. With 5 bases clipped from V and 1 base from J, the junction kept 5 bases outside the gene matches. Per the germline V gene, CDR1 is MNHEY and CDR2 is SVGAGI. Here the CDR3 reads CASSRQGGSNQPQHF. The CDR3 coding sequence is TGTGCCAGCAGTCGACAGGGCGGGAGCAATCAGCCCCAGCATTTT.

The chain is built from TRBV6-1 and TRBJ2-2, with TRBD2 matching over 9 bases. Germline V gene lookup returns CDR1 MNHNS and CDR2 SASEGT. This CDR3 region has 16 residues. With V trimmed by 4 bases and J by 10 bases, 13 bases remained unmatched. CDR3 amino acids: CASSVGREGQNAELFF. The CDR3 coding sequence is TGTGCCAGCAGTGTAGGGCGGGAGGGCCAGAACGCGGAGCTGTTTTTT.